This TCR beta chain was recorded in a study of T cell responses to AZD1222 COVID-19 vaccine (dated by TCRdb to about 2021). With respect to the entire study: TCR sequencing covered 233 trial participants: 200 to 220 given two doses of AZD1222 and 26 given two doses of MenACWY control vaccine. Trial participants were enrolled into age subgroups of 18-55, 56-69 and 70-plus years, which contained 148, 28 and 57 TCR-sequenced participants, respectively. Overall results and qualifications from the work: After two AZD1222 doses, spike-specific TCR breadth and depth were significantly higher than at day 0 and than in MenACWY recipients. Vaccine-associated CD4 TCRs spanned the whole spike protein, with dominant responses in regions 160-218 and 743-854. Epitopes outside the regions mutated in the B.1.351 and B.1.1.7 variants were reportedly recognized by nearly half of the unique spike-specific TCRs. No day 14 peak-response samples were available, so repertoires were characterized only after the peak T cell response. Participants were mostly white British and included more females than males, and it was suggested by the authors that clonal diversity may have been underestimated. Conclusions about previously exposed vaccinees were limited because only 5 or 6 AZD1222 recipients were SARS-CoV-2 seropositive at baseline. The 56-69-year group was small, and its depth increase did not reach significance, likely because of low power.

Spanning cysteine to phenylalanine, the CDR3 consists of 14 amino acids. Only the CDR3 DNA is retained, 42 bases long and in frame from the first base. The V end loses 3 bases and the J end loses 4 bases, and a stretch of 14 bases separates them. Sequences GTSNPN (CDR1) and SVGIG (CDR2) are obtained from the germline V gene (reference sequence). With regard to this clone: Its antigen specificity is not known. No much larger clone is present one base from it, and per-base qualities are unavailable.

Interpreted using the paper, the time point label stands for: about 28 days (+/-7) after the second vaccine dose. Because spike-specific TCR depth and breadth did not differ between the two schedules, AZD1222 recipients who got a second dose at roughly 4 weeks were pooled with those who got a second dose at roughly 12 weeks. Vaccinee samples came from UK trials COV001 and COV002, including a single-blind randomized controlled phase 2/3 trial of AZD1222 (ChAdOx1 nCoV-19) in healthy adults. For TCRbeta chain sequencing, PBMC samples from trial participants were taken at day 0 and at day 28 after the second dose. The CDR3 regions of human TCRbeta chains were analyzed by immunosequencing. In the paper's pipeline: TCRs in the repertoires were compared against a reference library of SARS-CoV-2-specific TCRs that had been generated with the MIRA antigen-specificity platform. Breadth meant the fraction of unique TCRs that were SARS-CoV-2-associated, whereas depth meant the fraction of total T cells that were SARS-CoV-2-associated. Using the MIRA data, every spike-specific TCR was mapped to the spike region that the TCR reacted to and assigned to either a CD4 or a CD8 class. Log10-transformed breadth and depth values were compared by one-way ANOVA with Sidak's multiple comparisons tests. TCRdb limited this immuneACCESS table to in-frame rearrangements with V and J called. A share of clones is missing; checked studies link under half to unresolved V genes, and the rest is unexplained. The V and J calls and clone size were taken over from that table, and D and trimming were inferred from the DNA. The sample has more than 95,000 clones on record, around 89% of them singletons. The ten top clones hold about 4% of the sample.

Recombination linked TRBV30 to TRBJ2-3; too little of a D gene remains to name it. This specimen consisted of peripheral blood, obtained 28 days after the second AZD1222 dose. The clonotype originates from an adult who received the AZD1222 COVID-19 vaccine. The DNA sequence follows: TGTGCCTGGAGGACACACTTTTTGGCAGATACGCAGTATTTT. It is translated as CAWRTHFLADTQYF.